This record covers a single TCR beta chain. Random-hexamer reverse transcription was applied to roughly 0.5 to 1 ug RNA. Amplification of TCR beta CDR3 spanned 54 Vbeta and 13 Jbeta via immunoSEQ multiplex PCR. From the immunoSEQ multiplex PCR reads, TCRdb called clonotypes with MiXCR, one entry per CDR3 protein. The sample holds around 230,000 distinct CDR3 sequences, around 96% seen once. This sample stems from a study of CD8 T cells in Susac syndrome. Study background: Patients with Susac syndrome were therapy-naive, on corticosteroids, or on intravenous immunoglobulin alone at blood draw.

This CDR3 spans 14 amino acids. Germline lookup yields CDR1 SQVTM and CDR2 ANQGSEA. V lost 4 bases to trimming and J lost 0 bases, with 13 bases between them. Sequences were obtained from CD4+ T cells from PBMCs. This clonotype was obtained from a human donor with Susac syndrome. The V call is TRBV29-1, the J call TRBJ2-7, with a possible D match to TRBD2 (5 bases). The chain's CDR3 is CSVAGLASSYEQYF. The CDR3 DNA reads TGCAGCGTTGCCGGACTCGCTAGCTCCTACGAGCAGTACTTC.